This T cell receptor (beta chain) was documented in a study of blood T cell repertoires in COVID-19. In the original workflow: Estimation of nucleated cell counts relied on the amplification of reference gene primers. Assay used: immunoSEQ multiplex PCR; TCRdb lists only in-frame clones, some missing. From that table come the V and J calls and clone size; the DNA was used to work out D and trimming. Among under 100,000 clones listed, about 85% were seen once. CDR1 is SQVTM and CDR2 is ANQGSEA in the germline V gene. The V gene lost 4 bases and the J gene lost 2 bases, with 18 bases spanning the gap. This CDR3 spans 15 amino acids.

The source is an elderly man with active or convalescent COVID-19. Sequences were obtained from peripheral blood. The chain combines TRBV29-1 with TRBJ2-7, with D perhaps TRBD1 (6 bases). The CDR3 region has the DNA TGCAGCGTTGTAATTCCGGGACATACTACCTACGAGCAGTACTTC. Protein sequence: CSVVIPGHTTYEQYF.